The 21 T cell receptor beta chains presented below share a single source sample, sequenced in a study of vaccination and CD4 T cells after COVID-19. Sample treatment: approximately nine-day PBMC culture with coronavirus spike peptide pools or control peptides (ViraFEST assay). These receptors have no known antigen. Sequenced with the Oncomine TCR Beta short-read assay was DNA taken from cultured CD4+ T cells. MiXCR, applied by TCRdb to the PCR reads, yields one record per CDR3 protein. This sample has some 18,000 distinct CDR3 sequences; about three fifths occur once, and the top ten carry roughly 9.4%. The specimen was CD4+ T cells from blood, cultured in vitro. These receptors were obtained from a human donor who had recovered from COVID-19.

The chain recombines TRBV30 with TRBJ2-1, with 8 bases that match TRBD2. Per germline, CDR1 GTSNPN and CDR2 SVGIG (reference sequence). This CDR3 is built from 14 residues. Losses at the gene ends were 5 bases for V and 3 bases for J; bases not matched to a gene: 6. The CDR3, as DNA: TGTGCCTGGTTTCCTAGCGGGCGCTACAATGAGCAGTTCTTC. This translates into CAWFPSGRYNEQFF.

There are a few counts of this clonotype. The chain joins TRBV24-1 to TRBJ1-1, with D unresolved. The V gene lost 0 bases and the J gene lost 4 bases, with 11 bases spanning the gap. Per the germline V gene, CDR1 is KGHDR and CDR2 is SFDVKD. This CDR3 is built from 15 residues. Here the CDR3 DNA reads TGTGCCACCAGTGATTTGGGCCTGGAGGGCACTGAAGCTTTCTTT. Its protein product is CATSDLGLEGTEAFF.

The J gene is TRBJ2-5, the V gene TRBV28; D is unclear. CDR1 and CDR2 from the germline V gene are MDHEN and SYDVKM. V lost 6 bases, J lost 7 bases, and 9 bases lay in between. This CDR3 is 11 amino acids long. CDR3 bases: TGTGCCAGCAGCTTAGAAGGGACCCAGTACTTC. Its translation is CASSLEGTQYF.

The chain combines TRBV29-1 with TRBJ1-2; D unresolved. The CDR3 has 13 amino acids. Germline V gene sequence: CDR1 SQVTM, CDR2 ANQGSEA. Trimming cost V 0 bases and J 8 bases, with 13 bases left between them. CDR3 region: CSVEDPTRYGYTF. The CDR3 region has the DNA TGCAGCGTTGAAGATCCCACCCGATACGGCTACACCTTC.

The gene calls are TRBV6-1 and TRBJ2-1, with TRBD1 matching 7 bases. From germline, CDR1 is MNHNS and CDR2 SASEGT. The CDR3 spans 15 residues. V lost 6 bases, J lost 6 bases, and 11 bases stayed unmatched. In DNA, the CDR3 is TGTGCCAGCAGGACAACTCACAGGGGCTCCAATGAGCAGTTCTTC. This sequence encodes CASRTTHRGSNEQFF.

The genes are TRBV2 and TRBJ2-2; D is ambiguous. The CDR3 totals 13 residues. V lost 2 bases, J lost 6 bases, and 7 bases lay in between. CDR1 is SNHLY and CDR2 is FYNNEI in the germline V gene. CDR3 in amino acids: CASSELGAGELFF. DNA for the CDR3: TGTGCCAGCAGTGAACTGGGCGCCGGGGAGCTGTTTTTT.

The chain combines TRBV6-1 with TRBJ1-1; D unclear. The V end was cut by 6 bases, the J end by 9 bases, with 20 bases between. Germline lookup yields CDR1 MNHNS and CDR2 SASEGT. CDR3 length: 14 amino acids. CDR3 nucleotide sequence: TGTGCCAGCAGCGAGATGGACTATTCTACTCAAGCTTTCTTT. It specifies CASSEMDYSTQAFF.

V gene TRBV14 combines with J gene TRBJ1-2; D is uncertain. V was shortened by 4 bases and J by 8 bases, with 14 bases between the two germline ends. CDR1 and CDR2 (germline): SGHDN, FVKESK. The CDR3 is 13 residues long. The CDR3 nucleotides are TGTGCCAGCAGCCCACGGACTGCATCAGGCTACACCTTC. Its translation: CASSPRTASGYTF.

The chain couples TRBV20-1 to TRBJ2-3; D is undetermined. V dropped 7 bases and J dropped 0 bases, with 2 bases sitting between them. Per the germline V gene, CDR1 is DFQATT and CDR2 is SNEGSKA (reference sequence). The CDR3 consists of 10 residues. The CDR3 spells CSGSTDTQYF. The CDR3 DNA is TGCAGTGGGAGCACAGATACGCAGTATTTT.

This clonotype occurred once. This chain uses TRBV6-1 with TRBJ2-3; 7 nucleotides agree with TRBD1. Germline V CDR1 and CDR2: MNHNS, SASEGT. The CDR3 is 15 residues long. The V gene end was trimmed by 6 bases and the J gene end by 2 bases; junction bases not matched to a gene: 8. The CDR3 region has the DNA TGTGCCAGCAGCCTCGACAGGGTATCCACAGATACGCAGTATTTT. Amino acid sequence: CASSLDRVSTDTQYF.

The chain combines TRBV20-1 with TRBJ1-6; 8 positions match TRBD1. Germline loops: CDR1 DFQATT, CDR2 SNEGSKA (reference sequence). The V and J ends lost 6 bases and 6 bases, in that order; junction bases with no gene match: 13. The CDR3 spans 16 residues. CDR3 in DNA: TGCAGTGCGACATCGAGTGGGACAGGCTTTAATTCACCCCTCCACTTT. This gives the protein CSATSSGTGFNSPLHF.

In DNA form, the CDR3 reads TGTGCCAGCAGCTCAGGACAGGGGACTAATCAGCCCCAGCATTTT. This codes for CASSSGQGTNQPQHF. V is TRBV7-8 and J is TRBJ1-5, with 9 bases that match TRBD1. CDR3 length: 15 amino acids. Unmatched junction bases numbered 5, after V lost 4 bases and J lost 4 bases. The germline gives CDR1 SGHVS, CDR2 FQNEAQ.

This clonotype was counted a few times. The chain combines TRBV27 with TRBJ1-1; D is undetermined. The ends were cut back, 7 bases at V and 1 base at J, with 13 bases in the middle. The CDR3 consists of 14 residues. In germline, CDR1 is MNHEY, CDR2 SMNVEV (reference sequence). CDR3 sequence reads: CASTSSNGNTEAFF. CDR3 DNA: TGTGCCAGCACCTCTTCAAACGGGAACACTGAAGCTTTCTTT.

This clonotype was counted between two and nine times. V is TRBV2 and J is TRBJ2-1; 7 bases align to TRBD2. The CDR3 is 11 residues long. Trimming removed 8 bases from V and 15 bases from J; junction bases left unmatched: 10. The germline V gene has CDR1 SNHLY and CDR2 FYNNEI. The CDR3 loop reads CASARGASGFF. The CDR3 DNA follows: TGTGCCAGCGCACGCGGGGCTAGCGGGTTCTTC.

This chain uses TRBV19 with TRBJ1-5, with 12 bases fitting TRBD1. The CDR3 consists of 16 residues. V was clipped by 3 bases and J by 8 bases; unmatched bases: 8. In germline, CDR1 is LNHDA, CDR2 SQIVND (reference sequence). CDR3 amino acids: CASSMGDRGLWEPQHF. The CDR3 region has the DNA TGTGCCAGTAGTATGGGGGACAGGGGGCTATGGGAGCCCCAGCATTTT. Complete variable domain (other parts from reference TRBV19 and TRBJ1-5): DGGITQSPKYLFRKEGQNVTLSCEQNLNHDAMYWYRQDPGQGLRLIYYSQIVNDFQKGDIAEGYSVSREKKESFPLTVTSAQKNPTAFYLCASSMGDRGLWEPQHFGDGTRLSIL.

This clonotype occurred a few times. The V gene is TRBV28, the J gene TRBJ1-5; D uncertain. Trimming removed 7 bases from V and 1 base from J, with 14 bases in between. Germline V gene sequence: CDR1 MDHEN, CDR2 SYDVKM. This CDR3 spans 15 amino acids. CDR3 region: CASTPDLGSNQPQHF. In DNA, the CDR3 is TGTGCCAGCACCCCGGATTTGGGGAGCAATCAGCCCCAGCATTTT.

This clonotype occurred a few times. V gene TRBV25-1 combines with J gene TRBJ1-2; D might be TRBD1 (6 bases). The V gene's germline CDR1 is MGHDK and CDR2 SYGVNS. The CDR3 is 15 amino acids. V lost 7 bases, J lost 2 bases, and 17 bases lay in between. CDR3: CASTQGGNSNYGYTF. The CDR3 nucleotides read TGTGCCAGCACACAGGGAGGTAATAGCAACTATGGCTACACCTTC.

Written as DNA, the CDR3 is TGTGCCAGCAGCTCAGGACTAGCGGGACCTTACGAGCAGTACTTC. Translating gives CASSSGLAGPYEQYF. The V and J genes are TRBV7-3 and TRBJ2-7; 12 nucleotides agree with TRBD2. The length of the CDR3 is 15 residues. Looked up from germline, CDR1 is SGHTA and CDR2 is FQGTGA. V lost 4 bases and J lost 4; bases outside the gene matches: 5.

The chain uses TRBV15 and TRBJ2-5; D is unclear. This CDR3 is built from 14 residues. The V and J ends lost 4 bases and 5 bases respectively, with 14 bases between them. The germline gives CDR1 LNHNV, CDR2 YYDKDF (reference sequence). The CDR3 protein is CATSNKDPSETQYF. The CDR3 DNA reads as TGTGCCACCAGCAATAAGGACCCCAGTGAGACCCAGTACTTC. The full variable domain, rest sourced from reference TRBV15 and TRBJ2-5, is DAMVIQNPRYQVTQFGKPVTLSCSQTLNHNVMYWYQQKSSQAPKLLFHYYDKDFNNEADTPDNFQSRRPNTSFCFLDIRSPGLGDTAMYLCATSNKDPSETQYFGPGTRLLVL.

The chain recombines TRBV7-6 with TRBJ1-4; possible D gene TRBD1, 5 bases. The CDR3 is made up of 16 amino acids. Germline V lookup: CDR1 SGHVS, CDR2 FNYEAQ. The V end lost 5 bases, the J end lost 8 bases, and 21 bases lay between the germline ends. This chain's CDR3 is CASSPKTGRVDEKLFF. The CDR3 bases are TGTGCCAGCAGCCCGAAAACAGGACGGGTGGACGAAAAACTGTTTTTT.

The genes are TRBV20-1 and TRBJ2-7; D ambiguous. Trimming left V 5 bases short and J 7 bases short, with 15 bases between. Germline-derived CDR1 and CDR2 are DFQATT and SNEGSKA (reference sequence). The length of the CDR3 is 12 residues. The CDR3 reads CSAGTRNGEQYF. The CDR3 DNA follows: TGCAGTGCTGGAACCCGAAATGGGGAGCAGTACTTC.